The rows below give T cell receptor beta chains drawn from one sample of a study of beta chain features in type 1 diabetes. Here immunoSEQ multiplex PCR was the method, and the copy in TCRdb shows in-frame clones only, minus some. The top ten hold approximately 4% of the sample, which has a few hundred thousand clones, less than 35% seen once. Specimen: central memory CD4+ T cells from blood. Receptors were obtained from a man aged 30 to 45 in good health. Both conserved end residues are part of each CDR3. A D gene is named only where the DNA matches it firmly. The size field is filled for only some rows; it gives once, few, many or a size class.

d_gene	v_gene	abundance	j_gene	CDR3aa	CDR3nt
TRBD2	TRBV15	few	TRBJ2-3	CATSRDSTSGLSTDTQYF	TGTGCCACCAGCAGAGATTCAACTAGCGGCCTCAGCACAGATACGCAGTATTTT
TRBD2	TRBV5-1	once	TRBJ2-5	CASSPGLAEQETQYF	TGCGCCAGCAGCCCAGGACTAGCGGAACAGGAGACCCAGTACTTC
-	TRBV9	once	TRBJ2-7	CASSPTAGSYEQYF	TGTGCCAGCAGCCCAACCGCAGGATCCTACGAGCAGTACTTC
-	TRBV14	-	TRBJ2-5	CASSLESGTLKETQYF	TGTGCCAGCAGCCTCGAATCCGGGACCCTAAAAGAGACCCAGTACTTC
-	TRBV18	few	TRBJ2-1	CASSSDGPNYNEQFF	TGTGCCAGCTCTTCGGACGGTCCGAATTACAATGAGCAGTTCTTC
-	TRBV28	-	TRBJ2-7	CASSSSSGDSSYEQYF	TGTGCCAGCAGTTCCAGTAGCGGCGATAGCTCCTACGAGCAGTACTTC
TRBD1	TRBV30	few	TRBJ2-1	CAWSVGQGSYNEQFF	TGTGCCTGGAGTGTCGGACAGGGCTCCTACAATGAGCAGTTCTTC
-	TRBV25-1	-	TRBJ2-5	CASSLRIGETQYF	TGTGCCAGCAGTTTACGGATCGGGGAGACCCAGTACTTC
-	TRBV20-1	-	TRBJ2-7	CSALNHEQYF	TGCAGTGCCCTTAACCACGAGCAGTACTTC
TRBD1	TRBV30	once	TRBJ1-5	CAWNTGGKPQHF	TGTGCCTGGAATACAGGGGGCAAGCCCCAGCATTTT
TRBD1	TRBV29-1	-	TRBJ2-1	CSGTPRGTGVYEQFF	TGCAGCGGGACCCCGAGGGGGACAGGGGTCTATGAGCAGTTCTTC
TRBD2	TRBV7-2	-	TRBJ2-3	CASSQTSGTDTQYF	TGTGCCAGCAGCCAGACTAGCGGCACAGATACGCAGTATTTT
-	TRBV7-2	-	TRBJ2-5	CASSLSWGEQYF	TGTGCCAGCAGCTTAAGTTGGGGGGAGCAGTACTTC
TRBD1	TRBV29-1	few	TRBJ1-1	CSVGQMNTEAFF	TGCAGCGTGGGACAGATGAACACTGAAGCTTTCTTT
-	TRBV11-2	-	TRBJ2-5	CASSVSVNSETQYF	TGTGCCAGCAGCGTCTCCGTTAATAGCGAGACCCAGTACTTC
-	TRBV28	-	TRBJ2-5	CASSPVAKTETQYF	TGTGCCAGCAGTCCCGTCGCTAAGACAGAGACCCAGTACTTC
-	TRBV15	-	TRBJ2-1	CATSRLVNEQFF	TGTGCCACCAGCAGACTGGTGAATGAGCAGTTCTTC
-	TRBV4-3	-	TRBJ2-7	CASSPNPGDEQYF	TGCGCCAGCAGCCCGAACCCAGGGGACGAGCAGTACTTC
-	TRBV29-1	few	TRBJ2-7	CSVGGTGDEQYF	TGCAGCGTTGGGGGAACGGGTGACGAGCAGTACTTC
-	TRBV5-1	-	TRBJ2-6	CASSSGGSNSGANVLTF	TGCGCCAGCAGTTCCGGCGGCAGTAACTCTGGGGCCAACGTCCTGACTTTC
-	TRBV5-5	-	TRBJ1-2	CASSVTTRGGDYGYTF	TGTGCCAGCAGCGTTACTACCAGGGGCGGGGACTATGGCTACACCTTC
TRBD1	TRBV4-1	few	TRBJ2-7	CASSQPLQGKRVYF	TGCGCCAGCAGCCAACCCCTACAGGGGAAAAGGGTGTACTTC